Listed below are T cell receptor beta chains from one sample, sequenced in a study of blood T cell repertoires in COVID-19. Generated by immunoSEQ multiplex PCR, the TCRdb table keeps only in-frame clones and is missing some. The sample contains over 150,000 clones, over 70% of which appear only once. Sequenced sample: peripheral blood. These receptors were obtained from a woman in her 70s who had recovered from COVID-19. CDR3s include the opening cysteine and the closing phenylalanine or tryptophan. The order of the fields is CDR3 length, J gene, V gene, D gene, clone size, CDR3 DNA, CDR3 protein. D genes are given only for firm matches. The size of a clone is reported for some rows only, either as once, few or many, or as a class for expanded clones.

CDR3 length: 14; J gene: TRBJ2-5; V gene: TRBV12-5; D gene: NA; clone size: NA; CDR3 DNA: TGTGCTAGTGGTTTAGGAGTATTCCAAGAGACCCAGTACTTC; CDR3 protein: CASGLGVFQETQYF
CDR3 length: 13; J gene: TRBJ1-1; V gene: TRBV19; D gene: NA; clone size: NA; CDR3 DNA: TGTGCCAGTAGTATCTTGTCAATCGGTGAAGCTTTCTTT; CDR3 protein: CASSILSIGEAFF
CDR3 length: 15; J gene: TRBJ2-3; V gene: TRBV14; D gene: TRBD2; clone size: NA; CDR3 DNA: TGTGCCAGCAGCCAAGCACAACCGGGGGGAGATACGCAGTATTTT; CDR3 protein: CASSQAQPGGDTQYF
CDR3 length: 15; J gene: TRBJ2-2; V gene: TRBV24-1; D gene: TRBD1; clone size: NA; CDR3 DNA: TGTGCCACCGGACACCGGGACAGGGGCACCGGGGAGCTGTTTTTT; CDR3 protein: CATGHRDRGTGELFF
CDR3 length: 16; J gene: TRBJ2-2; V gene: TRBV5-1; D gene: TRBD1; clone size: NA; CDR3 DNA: TGCGCCAGCAGCTGGACAGGGGGGTTGGCGGCCGGGGAGCTGTTTTTT; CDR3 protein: CASSWTGGLAAGELFF
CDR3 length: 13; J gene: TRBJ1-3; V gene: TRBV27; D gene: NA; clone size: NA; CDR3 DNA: TGTGCCAGCAGCTTGAGGTCTGGAAACACCATATATTTT; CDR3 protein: CASSLRSGNTIYF
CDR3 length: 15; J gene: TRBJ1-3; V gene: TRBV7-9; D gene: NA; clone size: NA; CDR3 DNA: TGTGCCAGCACTCAAGCGGGACTCTCTGGAAACACCATATATTTT; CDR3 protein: CASTQAGLSGNTIYF
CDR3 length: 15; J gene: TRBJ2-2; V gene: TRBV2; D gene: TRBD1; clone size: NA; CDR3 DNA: TGTGCCAGCAGTGCGGACAGGGCGGACACCGGGGAGCTGTTTTTT; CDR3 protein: CASSADRADTGELFF
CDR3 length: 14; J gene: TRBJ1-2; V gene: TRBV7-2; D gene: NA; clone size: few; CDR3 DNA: TGTGCCAGCAGCACCATGGGGGCAGGCTATGGCTACACCTTC; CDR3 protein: CASSTMGAGYGYTF
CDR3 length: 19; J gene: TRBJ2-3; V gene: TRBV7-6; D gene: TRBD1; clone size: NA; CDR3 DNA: TGTGCCAGCAGTTCCCCGGGACAGGGGGACCCGAGGCGCACAGATACGCAGTATTTT; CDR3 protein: CASSSPGQGDPRRTDTQYF
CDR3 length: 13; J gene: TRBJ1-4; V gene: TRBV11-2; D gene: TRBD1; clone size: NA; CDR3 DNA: TGTGCCACCAGAGGACAGGTTGGGGAAAAACTGTTTTTT; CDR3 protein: CATRGQVGEKLFF
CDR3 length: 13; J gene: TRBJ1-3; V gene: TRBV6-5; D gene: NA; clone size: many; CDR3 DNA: TGTGCCAGCAGTTACCAGGGTGGAAACACCATATATTTT; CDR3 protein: CASSYQGGNTIYF
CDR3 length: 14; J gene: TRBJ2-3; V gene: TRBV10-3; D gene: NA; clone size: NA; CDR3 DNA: TGTGCCATCAGGGGGGGGCGGACCACAGATACGCAGTATTTT; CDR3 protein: CAIRGGRTTDTQYF
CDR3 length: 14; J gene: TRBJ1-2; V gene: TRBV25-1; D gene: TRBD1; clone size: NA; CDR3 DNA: TGTGCCAGCAGTGAATGGGGGACAGGGGGTGGCTACACCTTC; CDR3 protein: CASSEWGTGGGYTF
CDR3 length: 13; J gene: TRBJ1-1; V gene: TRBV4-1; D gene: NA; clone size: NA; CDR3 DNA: TGCGCCAGCAGCCAAGGGAGGAACACTGAAGCTTTCTTT; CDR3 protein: CASSQGRNTEAFF
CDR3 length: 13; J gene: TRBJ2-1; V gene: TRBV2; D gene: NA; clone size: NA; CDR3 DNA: TGTGCCAGCAGTGAATACACCCAGGGTGAGCAGTTCTTC; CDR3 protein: CASSEYTQGEQFF
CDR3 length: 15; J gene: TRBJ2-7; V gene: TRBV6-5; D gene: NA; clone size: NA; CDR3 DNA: TGTGCCAGCAGTTACTTGAGGACTGGGGACTACGAGCAGTACTTC; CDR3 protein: CASSYLRTGDYEQYF
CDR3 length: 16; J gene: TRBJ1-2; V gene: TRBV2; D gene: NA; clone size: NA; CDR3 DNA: TGTGCCAGCAGTGAAGGAGGTTTTGGGGCACACGTGGGCTACACCTTC; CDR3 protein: CASSEGGFGAHVGYTF
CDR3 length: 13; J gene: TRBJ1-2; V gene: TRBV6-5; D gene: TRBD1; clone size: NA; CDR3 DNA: TGTGCCAGCAGGCACCGGGACAGGGATGGCTACACCTTC; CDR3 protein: CASRHRDRDGYTF
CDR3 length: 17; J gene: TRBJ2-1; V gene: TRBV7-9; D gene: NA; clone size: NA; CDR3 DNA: TGTGCCAGCAGCCCTATCGGGGGTTCACCAGGGTACAATGAGCAGTTCTTC; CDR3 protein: CASSPIGGSPGYNEQFF
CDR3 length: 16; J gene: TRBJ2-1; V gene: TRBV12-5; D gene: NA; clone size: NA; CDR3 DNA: TGTGCTAGTGGTTTGGCCGACAGGAAGTCCTACAATGAGCAGTTCTTC; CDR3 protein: CASGLADRKSYNEQFF
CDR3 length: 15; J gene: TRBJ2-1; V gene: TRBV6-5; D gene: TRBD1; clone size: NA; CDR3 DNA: TGTGCCAGCAGTTACAGGGCAGACAGGGTTGATGAGCAGTTCTTC; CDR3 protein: CASSYRADRVDEQFF
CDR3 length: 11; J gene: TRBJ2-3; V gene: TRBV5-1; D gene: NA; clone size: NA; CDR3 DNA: TGCGCCAGCCGTGGAGAAGATACGCAGTATTTT; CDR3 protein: CASRGEDTQYF
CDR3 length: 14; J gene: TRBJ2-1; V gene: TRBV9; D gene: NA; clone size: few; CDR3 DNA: TGTGCCAGCAGCCCAGGGATGACGGGCGGTGAGCAGTTCTTC; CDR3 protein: CASSPGMTGGEQFF
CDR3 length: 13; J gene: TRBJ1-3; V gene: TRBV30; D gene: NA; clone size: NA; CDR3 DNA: TGTGCCTGGGGGGCCTCTGTTCGGGGGTTCATATATTTT; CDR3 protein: CAWGASVRGFIYF
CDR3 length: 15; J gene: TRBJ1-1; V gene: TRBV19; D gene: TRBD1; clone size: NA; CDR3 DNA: TGTGCCAGTAGTATAAGTAAGGGGGCGAGCACTGAAGCTTTCTTT; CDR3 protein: CASSISKGASTEAFF
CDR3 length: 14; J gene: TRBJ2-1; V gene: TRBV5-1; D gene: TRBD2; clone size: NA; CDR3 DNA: TGCGCCAGCACCTATAGCGGGGGGGCCTGGGAGCAGTTCTTC; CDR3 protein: CASTYSGGAWEQFF
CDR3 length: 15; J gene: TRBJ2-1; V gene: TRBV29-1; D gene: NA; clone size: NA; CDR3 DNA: TGCAGCGTTGTTGGGACACCGAGCTCCTACAATGAGCAGTTCTTC; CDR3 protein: CSVVGTPSSYNEQFF
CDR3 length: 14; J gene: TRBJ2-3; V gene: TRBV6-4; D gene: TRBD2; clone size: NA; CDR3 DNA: TGTGCCAGCAGTGACGGGGACTACACAGATACGCAGTATTTT; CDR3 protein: CASSDGDYTDTQYF
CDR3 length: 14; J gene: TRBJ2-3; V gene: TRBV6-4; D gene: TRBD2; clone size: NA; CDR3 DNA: TGTGCCAGCAGTGACGGGAGGGCCACAGATACGCAGTATTTT; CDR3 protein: CASSDGRATDTQYF
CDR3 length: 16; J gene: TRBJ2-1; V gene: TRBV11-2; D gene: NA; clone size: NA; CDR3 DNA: TGTGCCAGCAGCTTCCTTTCAGGGGGGCCGGGTAATGAGCAGTTCTTC; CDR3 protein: CASSFLSGGPGNEQFF
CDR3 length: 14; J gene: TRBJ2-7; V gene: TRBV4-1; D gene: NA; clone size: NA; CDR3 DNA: TGCGCCAGCAGCCAGTGGGGCGGCACCTACGAGCAGTACTTC; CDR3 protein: CASSQWGGTYEQYF
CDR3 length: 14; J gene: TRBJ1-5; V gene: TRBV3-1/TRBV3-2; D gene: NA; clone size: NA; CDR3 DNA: TGTGCCAGCAGCCAAGGAGACAGAAATCAGCCCCAGCATTTT; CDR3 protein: CASSQGDRNQPQHF
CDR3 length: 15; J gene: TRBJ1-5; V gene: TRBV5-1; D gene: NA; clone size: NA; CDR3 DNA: TGCGCCAGCAGTTTCGGCTCCGGGGGAGATCAGCCCCAGCATTTT; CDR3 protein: CASSFGSGGDQPQHF
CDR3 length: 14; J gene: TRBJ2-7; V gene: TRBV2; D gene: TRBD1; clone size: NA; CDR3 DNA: TGTGCCAGCATGGGGGACAGGGGGTTTTCCGAGCAGTACTTC; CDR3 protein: CASMGDRGFSEQYF
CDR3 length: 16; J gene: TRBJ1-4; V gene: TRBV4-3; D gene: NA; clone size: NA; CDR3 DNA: TGCGCCAGCAGCCAAGATCGGGGGGTAACTAATGAAAAACTGTTTTTT; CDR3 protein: CASSQDRGVTNEKLFF
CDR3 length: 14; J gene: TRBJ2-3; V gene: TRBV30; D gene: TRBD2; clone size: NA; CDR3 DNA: TGTGCCTGGCGATTAGCGGGGTCCACAGATACGCAGTATTTT; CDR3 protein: CAWRLAGSTDTQYF
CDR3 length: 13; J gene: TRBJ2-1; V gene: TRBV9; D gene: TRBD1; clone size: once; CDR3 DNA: TGTGCCAGCAGCCCCCGGACAGGGCATGAGCAGTTCTTC; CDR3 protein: CASSPRTGHEQFF
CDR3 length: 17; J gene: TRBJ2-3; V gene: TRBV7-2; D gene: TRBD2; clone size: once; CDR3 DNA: TGTGCCAGCAGCGTCGCTCTAGCGGGAACTAGCACAGATACGCAGTATTTT; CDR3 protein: CASSVALAGTSTDTQYF
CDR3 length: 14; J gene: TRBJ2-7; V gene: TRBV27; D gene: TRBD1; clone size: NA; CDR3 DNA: TGTGCCACCTCGGACAGGGTCGGGTACTACGAGCAGTACTTC; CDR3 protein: CATSDRVGYYEQYF
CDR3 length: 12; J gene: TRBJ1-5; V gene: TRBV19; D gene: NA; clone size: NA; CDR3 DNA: TGTGCCAGTAGTATAGGGGCCCTTCCCCAGCATTTT; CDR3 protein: CASSIGALPQHF